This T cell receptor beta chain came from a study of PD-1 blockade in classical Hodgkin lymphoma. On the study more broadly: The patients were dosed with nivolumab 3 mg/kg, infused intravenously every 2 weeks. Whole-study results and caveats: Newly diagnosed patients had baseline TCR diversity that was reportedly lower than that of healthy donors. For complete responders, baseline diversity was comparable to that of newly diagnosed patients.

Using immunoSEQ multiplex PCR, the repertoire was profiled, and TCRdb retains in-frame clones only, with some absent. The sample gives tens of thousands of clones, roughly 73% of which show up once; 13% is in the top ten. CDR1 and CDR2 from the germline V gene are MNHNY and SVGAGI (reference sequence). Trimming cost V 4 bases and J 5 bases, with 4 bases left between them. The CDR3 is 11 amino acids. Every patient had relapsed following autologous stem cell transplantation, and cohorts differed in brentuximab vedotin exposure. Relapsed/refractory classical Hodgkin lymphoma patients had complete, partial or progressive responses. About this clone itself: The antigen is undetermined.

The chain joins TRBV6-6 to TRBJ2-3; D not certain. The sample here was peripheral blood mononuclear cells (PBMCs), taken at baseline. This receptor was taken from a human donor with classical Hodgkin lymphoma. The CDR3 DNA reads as TGTGCCAGCAGTTCAATAGATACGCAGTATTTT. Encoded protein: CASSSIDTQYF.